This T cell receptor (beta chain) was sequenced in a study of T cell repertoires in cytomegalovirus infection. Study-level information: Signatures in public TCR beta sequences pointed to both CMV infection and matching HLA type. Overall study findings and caveats: Frequencies of public TCR beta families were cumulated, and this identified carriers of CMV plus the relevant HLA.

TCRdb re-called the reads with MiXCR, one entry per CDR3 protein. This table holds some 180,000 distinct CDR3 sequences, about a sixth found once. The CDR3 totals 19 residues. Between the trimmed V and J ends, which lost 0 bases and 2 bases, there was a span of 20 bases. Germline-derived CDR1 and CDR2 are SGHVS and FQNEAQ. Note on this clonotype: Its matching antigen is unknown.

Sequencing input: CD8+ T cells from PBMCs. This chain connects TRBV7-8 to TRBJ2-1, with a tentative D call TRBD2 (6 bases). The TCR comes from a human donor in good health (CMV status not recorded). Some clones in this sample may be carry-over from other donors' samples. The CDR3 reads CASSLARYTRGYAYNEQFF. CDR3 in DNA: TGTGCCAGCAGCTTAGCTCGGTACACCCGGGGGTACGCCTACAATGAGCAGTTCTTC.